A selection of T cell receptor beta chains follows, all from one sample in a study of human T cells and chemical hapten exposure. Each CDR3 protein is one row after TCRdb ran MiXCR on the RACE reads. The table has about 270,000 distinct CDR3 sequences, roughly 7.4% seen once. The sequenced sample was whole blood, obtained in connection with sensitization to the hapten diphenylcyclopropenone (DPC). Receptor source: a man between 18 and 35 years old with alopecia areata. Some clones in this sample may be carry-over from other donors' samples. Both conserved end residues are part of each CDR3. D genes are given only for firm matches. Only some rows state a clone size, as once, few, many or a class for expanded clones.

cdr3_aa: CASSSGQGVPQPQHF; cdr3_nt: TGTGCCAGCAGTTCCGGACAGGGAGTCCCTCAGCCCCAGCATTTT; clone_size: few; v_call: TRBV6-2/TRBV6-3; j_call: TRBJ1-5; d_call: TRBD1
cdr3_aa: CAIAVGTVRKKLFF; cdr3_nt: TGTGCCATCGCGGTTGGCACAGTCCGTAAAAAACTGTTTTTT; clone_size: few; v_call: TRBV7-7; j_call: TRBJ1-4; d_call: .
cdr3_aa: CASSFRGGVDTQYF; cdr3_nt: TGTGCCAGCAGTTTCAGGGGGGGGGTAGATACGCAGTATTTT; clone_size: few; v_call: TRBV6-5; j_call: TRBJ2-3; d_call: .
cdr3_aa: CASSLTEYEQYF; cdr3_nt: TGCGCCAGCAGCTTGACAGAATACGAGCAGTACTTC; clone_size: many; v_call: TRBV5-1; j_call: TRBJ2-7; d_call: .
cdr3_aa: CASSGGLSTDTQYF; cdr3_nt: TGCGCCAGCAGCGGGGGACTAAGCACAGATACGCAGTATTTT; clone_size: few; v_call: TRBV10-2; j_call: TRBJ2-3; d_call: TRBD2
cdr3_aa: CASSLTPDSGEQFF; cdr3_nt: TGTGCCAGCAGCTTAACGCCAGATAGCGGCGAGCAGTTCTTC; clone_size: many; v_call: TRBV7-3; j_call: TRBJ2-1; d_call: .
cdr3_aa: CASSSLSPSTDTQYF; cdr3_nt: TGTGCCAGCAGCTCTTTGTCCCCTAGCACAGATACGCAGTATTTT; clone_size: .; v_call: TRBV7-2; j_call: TRBJ2-3; d_call: .
cdr3_aa: CASSSLITSQETQYF; cdr3_nt: TGTGCCAGCAGTTCCCTCATAACCTCCCAAGAGACCCAGTACTTC; clone_size: few; v_call: TRBV27; j_call: TRBJ2-5; d_call: .
cdr3_aa: CASGTDREGTEAFF; cdr3_nt: TGTGCTAGTGGAACTGACAGGGAAGGCACTGAAGCTTTCTTT; clone_size: few; v_call: TRBV12-5; j_call: TRBJ1-1; d_call: TRBD1
cdr3_aa: CSVGTDMPGYEQYF; cdr3_nt: TGCAGCGTTGGGACCGACATGCCAGGCTACGAGCAGTACTTC; clone_size: few; v_call: TRBV29-1; j_call: TRBJ2-7; d_call: .
cdr3_aa: CATSEGPKSSNQPQHF; cdr3_nt: TGTGCCACTTCGGAGGGGCCGAAAAGTAGCAATCAGCCCCAGCATTTT; clone_size: .; v_call: TRBV10-3; j_call: TRBJ1-5; d_call: .
cdr3_aa: CAISRGGPDTQYF; cdr3_nt: TGTGCCATCAGCAGGGGCGGCCCAGATACGCAGTATTTT; clone_size: few; v_call: TRBV10-3; j_call: TRBJ2-3; d_call: .
cdr3_aa: CASRKQGSVGYTF; cdr3_nt: TGTGCCAGCAGAAAACAGGGAAGTGTCGGCTACACCTTC; clone_size: many; v_call: TRBV12-3/TRBV12-4; j_call: TRBJ1-2; d_call: .
cdr3_aa: CASSLTGEDQPQHF; cdr3_nt: TGTGCCAGCAGCCTGACAGGGGAAGATCAGCCCCAGCATTTT; clone_size: many; v_call: TRBV9; j_call: TRBJ1-5; d_call: TRBD1
cdr3_aa: CASSPIMLAKNIQYF; cdr3_nt: TGTGCCAGCAGTCCAATTATGTTAGCCAAAAACATTCAGTACTTC; clone_size: many; v_call: TRBV6-5; j_call: TRBJ2-4; d_call: .
cdr3_aa: CASGLNTEAFF; cdr3_nt: TGTGCTAGTGGATTAAACACTGAAGCTTTCTTT; clone_size: few; v_call: TRBV12-5; j_call: TRBJ1-1; d_call: .